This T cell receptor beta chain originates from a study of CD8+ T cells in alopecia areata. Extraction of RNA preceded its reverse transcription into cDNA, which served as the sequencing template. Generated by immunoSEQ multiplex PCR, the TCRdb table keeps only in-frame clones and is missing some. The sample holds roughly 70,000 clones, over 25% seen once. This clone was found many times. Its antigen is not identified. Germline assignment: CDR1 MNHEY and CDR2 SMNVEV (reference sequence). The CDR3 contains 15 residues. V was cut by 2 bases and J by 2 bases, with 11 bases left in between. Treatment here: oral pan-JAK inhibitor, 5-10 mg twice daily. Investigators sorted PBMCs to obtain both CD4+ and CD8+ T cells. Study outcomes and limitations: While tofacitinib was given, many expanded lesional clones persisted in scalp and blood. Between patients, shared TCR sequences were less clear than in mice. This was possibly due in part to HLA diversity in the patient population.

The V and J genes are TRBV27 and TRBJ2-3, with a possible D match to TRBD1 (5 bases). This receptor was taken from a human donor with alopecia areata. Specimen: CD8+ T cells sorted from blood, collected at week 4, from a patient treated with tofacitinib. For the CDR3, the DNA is TGTGCCAGCAGTTTAGGGGCCTCAAACACAGATACGCAGTATTTT. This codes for CASSLGASNTDTQYF.